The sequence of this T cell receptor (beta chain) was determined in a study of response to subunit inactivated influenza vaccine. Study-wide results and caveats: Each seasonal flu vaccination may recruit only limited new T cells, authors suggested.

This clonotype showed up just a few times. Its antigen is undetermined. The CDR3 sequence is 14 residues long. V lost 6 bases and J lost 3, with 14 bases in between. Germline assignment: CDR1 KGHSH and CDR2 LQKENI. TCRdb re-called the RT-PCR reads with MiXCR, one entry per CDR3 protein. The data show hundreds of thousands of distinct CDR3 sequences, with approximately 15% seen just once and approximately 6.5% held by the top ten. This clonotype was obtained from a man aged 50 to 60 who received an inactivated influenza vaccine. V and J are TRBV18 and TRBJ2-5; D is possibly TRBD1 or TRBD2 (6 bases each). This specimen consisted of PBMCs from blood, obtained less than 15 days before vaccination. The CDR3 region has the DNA TGTGCCAGCTCTTGGGGGGCTGGTGAAGAGACCCAGTACTTC. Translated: CASSWGAGEETQYF.